The 13 T cell receptor beta chains below all came from one sample that was sequenced in a study of control samples from healthy donors and cancer patients. Sequenced by immunoSEQ multiplex PCR; TCRdb stores in-frame clones only, minus some. The table shows some 28,000 clones, with 79% occurring only once. Sequenced input: PBMCs. These receptors were taken from a man between 60 and 75 years old with head and neck cancer.

J is TRBJ2-7 and V is TRBV27, with D unclear. The CDR3 runs to 12 residues. The V end lost 5 bases, the J end lost 1 base, and 6 bases lay between the germline ends. Germline-derived CDR1 and CDR2 are MNHEY and SMNVEV (reference sequence). The CDR3 nucleotides read TGTGCCAGCAGTCACGGTTCCTACGAGCAGTACTTC. It is translated as CASSHGSYEQYF.

This clone is deemed medium-sized. This chain connects TRBV27 to TRBJ2-3; either TRBD1 or TRBD2 may fit D (5 bases each). From germline, CDR1 is MNHEY and CDR2 SMNVEV (reference sequence). The CDR3 has 15 amino acids. Trimming shortened V by 3 bases and J by 2 bases, and 12 bases separated the two germline ends. CDR3 sequence reads: CASSLGTAATDTQYF. The CDR3, as DNA: TGTGCCAGCAGTTTGGGGACCGCGGCCACAGATACGCAGTATTTT.

This clone qualifies as medium-sized. The V and J genes are TRBV10-3 and TRBJ2-7, with TRBD2 matching 13 bases. V was clipped by 2 bases and J by 5 bases; unmatched bases: 3. The CDR3 loop spans 15 amino acids. From germline, CDR1 is ENHRY and CDR2 SYGVKD. The CDR3 bases are TGTGCCATCAGTGAGGGGGGGACTAGCGGGAACGAGCAGTACTTC. It encodes CAISEGGTSGNEQYF.

The chain uses TRBV12-3 or TRBV12-4 and TRBJ2-1, with no clear D. V was clipped by 2 bases and J by 1 base, with 0 bases between them. CDR3 length: 12 amino acids. The CDR3 region has the DNA TGTGCCAGCAGTTTATCCTACAATGAGCAGTTCTTC. Translating gives CASSLSYNEQFF.

The CDR3 nucleotides read TGTGCCAGCAGCATGGACAGGAGCACAGATACGCAGTATTTT. Amino acid sequence: CASSMDRSTDTQYF. The V and J genes are TRBV11-2 and TRBJ2-3; 7 bases agree with TRBD1. CDR3 size: 14 residues. Looked up from germline, CDR1 is SGHAT and CDR2 is FQNNGV. Germline trimming cut 5 bases from V and 0 bases from J; bases unmatched to any gene: 2.

The chain carries TRBV30 and TRBJ2-5; no clear D gene. Germline loops: CDR1 GTSNPN, CDR2 SVGIG (reference sequence). The V and J ends lost 0 bases and 0 bases respectively, with 5 bases between them. CDR3 size: 13 residues. The CDR3 nucleotides read TGTGCCTGGAGTGTAAGCTACCAAGAGACCCAGTACTTC. Translated, it gives CAWSVSYQETQYF.

The chain links TRBV6-5 to TRBJ2-1, with no clear D. Per germline, CDR1 MNHEY and CDR2 SVGAGI. The CDR3 sequence is 15 residues long. Between the trimmed V and J ends, which lost 4 bases and 2 bases, there was a span of 12 bases. In DNA, the CDR3 is TGTGCCAGCAGTTCTCGGCCCACTACCTACAATGAGCAGTTCTTC. This codes for CASSSRPTTYNEQFF.

The rearrangement uses TRBV19 and TRBJ1-1, with TRBD1 matching 7 bases. Germline CDR1 reads LNHDA; CDR2 reads SQIVND (reference sequence). The V gene end was trimmed by 9 bases and the J gene end by 5 bases; junction bases not matched to a gene: 9. The CDR3 covers 13 residues. CDR3 sequence reads: CASLGQRGTEAFF. The CDR3 DNA follows: TGTGCCAGCTTGGGACAGAGGGGAACTGAAGCTTTCTTT.

On this clone itself: The identical CDR3 is also encoded by other nucleotide sequences in the sample. V is TRBV2 and J is TRBJ2-1; D uncertain. Per germline, CDR1 SNHLY and CDR2 FYNNEI. CDR3 length equals 11 residues. The V end lost 5 bases, the J end lost 4 bases, and 3 bases lay between the germline ends. The CDR3: CASSQYNEQFF. For the CDR3, the DNA is TGTGCCAGCAGTCAGTACAATGAGCAGTTCTTC. Combining the CDR3 with reference TRBV2 and TRBJ2-1 gives the whole variable domain EPEVTQTPSHQVTQMGQEVILRCVPISNHLYFYWYRQILGQKVEFLVSFYNNEISEKSEIFDDQFSVERPDGSNFTLKIRSTKLEDSAMYFCASSQYNEQFFGPGTRLTVL.

The sample holds one count of this clone. The chain combines TRBV5-5 with TRBJ1-2; 7 bases line up with TRBD1. The CDR3 is 15 amino acids. Trimming took 4 bases from V and 0 from J; bases not matched to a gene: 6. Germline loops: CDR1 SGHKS, CDR2 YYEKEE (reference sequence). Written as DNA, the CDR3 is TGTGCCAGCAGCCCAAGGACAGGAACTAACTATGGCTACACCTTC. It is translated as CASSPRTGTNYGYTF.

The chain links TRBV6-1 to TRBJ2-1; D not certain. The germline V gene has CDR1 MNHNS and CDR2 SASEGT. CDR3 length: 14 amino acids. Trimming took off 3 bases at V and 8 bases at J, with 14 bases between the two ends. This CDR3 reads CASSDFAGTYEQFF. The CDR3 region has the DNA TGTGCCAGCAGTGATTTCGCCGGTACCTATGAGCAGTTCTTC.

The chain uses TRBV30 and TRBJ1-4; no clear D. The CDR3 covers 15 residues. The V gene's germline CDR1 is GTSNPN and CDR2 SVGIG (reference sequence). The germline V and J ends were trimmed by 0 bases and 3 bases, with 11 bases remaining between them. DNA of the CDR3: TGTGCCTGGAGTGTACTCGGGAGGGCTAATGAAAAACTGTTTTTT. Translation gives CAWSVLGRANEKLFF.

V is TRBV29-1 and J is TRBJ1-1, with D possibly being TRBD1 (6 bases). CDR1 is SQVTM, CDR2 ANQGSEA, per germline. The CDR3 covers 13 residues. The V gene lost 7 bases and the J gene lost 0 bases, with 12 bases spanning the gap. In nucleotides, the CDR3 is TGCAGCGGTACGGGACACCTGAACACTGAAGCTTTCTTT. It yields the protein CSGTGHLNTEAFF.